This T cell receptor beta chain derives from a study of blood T cells in healthy people across ages (dated by TCRdb to between 2015 and 2017). Study-level background: Template switching captured roughly one uniquely barcoded TCR beta cDNA molecule per two T cells in model experiments. To avoid experimental bias, donors of different ages were randomly spread across the sequencing lanes. Age-related changes in TCR beta repertoire diversity were measured in the study by deep sequencing normalized with unique cDNA molecular identifiers. The donors were divided into four age groups: young (average around 15 years), middle-aged (about 39), aged (around 67) and long-lived (about 80). Two additional independent replicas of 1 million unique cDNA reads from the same blood draw were analyzed for two donors (one aged 18 to 30 and one aged 80 or older).

The library was generated by 5' RACE. The sequencer listed for this sample is Illumina HiSeq 2500. The second PCR ran for roughly 7 to 12 cycles and used a J-beta primer mix along with a sample-barcoded 5' primer. A unique molecular identifier was introduced onto each TCR beta cDNA molecule by a template-switch 5' adaptor carrying 12 random nucleotides. At least 3 million CDR3-containing paired-end reads were obtained from each sample. The Mint cDNA synthesis kit, primed by a TRBC-specific oligonucleotide, was used to synthesize first-strand cDNA from all RNA. Following uracil-DNA glycosylase treatment, all cDNA underwent a first 18-cycle PCR with the universal primers M1SS and BC2_uni_R. Under the source paper's analysis protocol: For normalization, 1 million high-quality reads, each with a distinct molecular identifier, were randomly selected from each sample. Reads sharing molecular identifiers were discarded rather than binned into consensus sequences. MiTCR, run with a Q25 quality threshold and the strictest error-elimination algorithm, handled CDR3 identification, clonotype clustering and error correction. A nonparametric unseen species model using Euler transformation provided a lower-bound estimate of total TCR beta diversity. Clones were called with MiXCR by TCRdb after fastp trimmed the public reads at Q25, and only in-frame beta chains were retained. Rows matching on CDR3 protein sequence are summarized as one entry with the most common DNA and genes. The authors' filters were not applied to this entry. The sample records about 1.8 million distinct CDR3 sequences, 40% to 55% of which are singletons. 2.1% of the sample goes to the ten largest clones.

The approximately 39 donors, aged about 6 to 95 years, were systemically healthy Caucasian individuals from Russia. About 10 milliliters of peripheral blood were collected from each donor into EDTA-treated Vacutainer tubes. Ficoll-Paque density-gradient centrifugation was used to isolate PBMCs, with at least 6 million per sample. Total RNA, at least 6 micrograms per sample, was extracted from PBMCs with Trizol reagent. For every donor, flow cytometry on a PBMC aliquot measured the percentage of naive CD45RAhigh/CD27high T cells. The V end loses 5 bases and the J end loses 5 bases, and a stretch of 12 bases separates them. The germline V gene (reference sequence) gives CDR1 as DFQATT and CDR2 as SNEGSKA. From the cysteine up to the phenylalanine, the CDR3 has a length of 12 residues. Kept here is only the CDR3 DNA, which spans 36 bases and is read in frame from base 1. Turning to this clonotype: This clone's antigen is unknown. Base-call qualities are not available, and no considerably larger clone is one nucleotide away.

Overall study outcomes, separate from this receptor: Since profiling was done on bulk unsorted PBMCs, naive and antigen-experienced compartments could not be conclusively compared. Total diversity estimates from one million sequenced T cells were considered lower bounds and underestimates. A strong correlation was found between observed TCR beta diversity and the percentage of naive T cells measured by flow cytometry. The CMV infection status of donors was not known, potentially confounding age-related changes in expanded clonotypes. As age increased, observed TCR beta diversity per million T cells dropped in a roughly linear way, and a significant reduction was already evident by age 40. Compared with the aged group, the long-lived group had more naive CD4+ T cells, fewer expanded clones and increased TCR diversity, suggesting age selection.

The sequence was collected from a middle-aged woman in good health. The chain is encoded by TRBV20-1 joined to TRBJ2-5; the D gene is perhaps TRBD2, on 6 matching bases. Source material: blood. CDR3 sequence: CSASTSQETQYF. The nucleotides read TGCAGTGCTTCGACTAGTCAGGAGACCCAGTACTTC.